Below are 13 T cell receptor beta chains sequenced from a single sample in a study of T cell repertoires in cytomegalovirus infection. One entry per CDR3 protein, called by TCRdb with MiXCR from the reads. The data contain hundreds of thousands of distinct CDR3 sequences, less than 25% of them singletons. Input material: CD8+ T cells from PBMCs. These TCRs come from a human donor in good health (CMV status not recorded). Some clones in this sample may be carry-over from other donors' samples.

CDR3 nucleotide sequence: TGTGCCAGCAGCCCATCTAGCGGGGCCCAAGAGACCCAGTACTTC. It encodes CASSPSSGAQETQYF. This chain links TRBV7-8 with TRBJ2-5, with 9 bases matching TRBD2. Germline V gene data show CDR1 as SGHVS and CDR2 as FQNEAQ. V gave up 5 bases and J gave up 1 base; unmatched junction bases: 5. The CDR3 length is 15 residues.

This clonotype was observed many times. The chain's CDR3 is CSARDLSGYTF. The CDR3 DNA reads as TGCAGTGCTAGAGATCTAAGTGGCTACACCTTC. This chain uses TRBV20-1 with TRBJ1-2, with D unclear. The V gene lost 0 bases and the J gene lost 7 bases, with 6 bases spanning the gap. The CDR3 totals 11 residues. Germline V gene sequence: CDR1 DFQATT, CDR2 SNEGSKA (reference sequence).

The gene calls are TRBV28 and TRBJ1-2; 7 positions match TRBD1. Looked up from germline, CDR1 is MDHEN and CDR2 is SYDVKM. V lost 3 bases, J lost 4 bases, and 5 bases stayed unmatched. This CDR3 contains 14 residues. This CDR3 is CASSFTTGLYGYTF. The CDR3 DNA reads TGTGCCAGCAGTTTTACGACAGGGCTCTATGGCTACACCTTC.

The CDR3 DNA is TGTGCCAGTAGTATGGGGGTTAATGAGCAGTTCTTC. Protein product: CASSMGVNEQFF. The chain recombines TRBV19 with TRBJ2-1, with D possibly being TRBD1 or TRBD2 (5 bases each). The germline V and J ends were trimmed by 3 bases and 7 bases, with 7 bases remaining between them. Looked up from germline, CDR1 is LNHDA and CDR2 is SQIVND (reference sequence). The length of the CDR3 is 12 residues.

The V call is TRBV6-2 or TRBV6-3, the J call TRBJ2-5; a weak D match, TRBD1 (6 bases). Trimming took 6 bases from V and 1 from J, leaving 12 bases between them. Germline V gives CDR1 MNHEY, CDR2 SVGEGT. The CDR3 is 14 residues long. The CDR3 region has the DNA TGTGCCAGCAGCCAGGGGCCCGCCCAAGAGACCCAGTACTTC. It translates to CASSQGPAQETQYF.

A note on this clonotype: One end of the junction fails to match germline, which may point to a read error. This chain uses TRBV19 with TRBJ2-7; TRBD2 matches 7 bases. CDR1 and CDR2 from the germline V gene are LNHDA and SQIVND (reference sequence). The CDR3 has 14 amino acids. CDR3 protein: CTSSPLASSYEQYF. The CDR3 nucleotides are TGTACCAGTAGTCCACTAGCGTCCTCCTACGAGCAGTACTTC. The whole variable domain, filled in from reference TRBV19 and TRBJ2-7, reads DGGITQSPKYLFRKEGQNVTLSCEQNLNHDAMYWYRQDPGQGLRLIYYSQIVNDFQKGDIAEGYSVSREKKESFPLTVTSAQKNPTAFYLCTSSPLASSYEQYFGPGTRLTVT.

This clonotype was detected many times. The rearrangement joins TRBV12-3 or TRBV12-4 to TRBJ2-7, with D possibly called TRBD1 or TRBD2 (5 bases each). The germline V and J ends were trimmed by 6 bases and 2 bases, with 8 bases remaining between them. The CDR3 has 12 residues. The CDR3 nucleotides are TGTGCCAGCAGACTAGGGGCCTACGAGCAGTACTTC. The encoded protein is CASRLGAYEQYF.

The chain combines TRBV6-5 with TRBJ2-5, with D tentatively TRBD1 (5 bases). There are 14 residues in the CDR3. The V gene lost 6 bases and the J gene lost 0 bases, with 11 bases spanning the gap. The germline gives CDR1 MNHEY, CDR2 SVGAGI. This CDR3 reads CASSPTTDQETQYF. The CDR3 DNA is TGTGCCAGCAGCCCTACGACAGACCAAGAGACCCAGTACTTC.

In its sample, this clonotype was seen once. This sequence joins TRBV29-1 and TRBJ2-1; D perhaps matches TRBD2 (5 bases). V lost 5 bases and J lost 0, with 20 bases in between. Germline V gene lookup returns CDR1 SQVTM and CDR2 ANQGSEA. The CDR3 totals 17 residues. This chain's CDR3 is CSVQGREAPSSYNEQFF. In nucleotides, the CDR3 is TGCAGCGTTCAAGGGAGAGAGGCGCCAAGCTCCTACAATGAGCAGTTCTTC.

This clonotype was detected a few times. CDR3 in amino acids: CSVVDSSGYTF. The CDR3, as DNA: TGCAGCGTTGTGGACAGTTCTGGCTACACCTTC. This chain joins TRBV29-1 and TRBJ1-2, with a possible D match to TRBD1 (6 bases). The ends were cut back, 4 bases at V and 7 bases at J, with 10 bases in the middle. The CDR3 is 11 amino acids. Per germline, CDR1 SQVTM and CDR2 ANQGSEA.

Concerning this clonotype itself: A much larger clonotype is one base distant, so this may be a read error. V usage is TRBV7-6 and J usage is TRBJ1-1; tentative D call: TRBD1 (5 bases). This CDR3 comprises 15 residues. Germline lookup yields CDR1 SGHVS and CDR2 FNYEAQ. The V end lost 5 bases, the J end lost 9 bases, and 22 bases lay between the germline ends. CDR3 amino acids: CASSLTTGGLAKAFF. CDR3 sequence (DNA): TGTGCCAGCAGCCTGACTACGGGGGGTTTAGCTAAAGCTTTCTTT.

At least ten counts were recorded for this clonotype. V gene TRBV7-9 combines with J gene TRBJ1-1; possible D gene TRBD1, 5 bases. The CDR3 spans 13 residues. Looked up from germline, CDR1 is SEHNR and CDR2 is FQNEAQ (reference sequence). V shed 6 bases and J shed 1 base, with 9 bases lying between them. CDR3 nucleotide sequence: TGTGCCAGCAGGAGAGGACAGAACACTGAAGCTTTCTTT. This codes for CASRRGQNTEAFF.

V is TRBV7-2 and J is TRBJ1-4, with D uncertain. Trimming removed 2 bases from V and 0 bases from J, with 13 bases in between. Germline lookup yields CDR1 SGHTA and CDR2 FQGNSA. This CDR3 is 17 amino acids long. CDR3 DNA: TGTGCCAGCAGCTTAACACCGTGGCACGCAACTAATGAAAAACTGTTTTTT. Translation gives CASSLTPWHATNEKLFF.